Shown below are 25 T cell receptor beta chains from a single sample sequenced in a study of T cell clones after liver transplantation. Data came from immunoSEQ multiplex PCR; TCRdb stores just in-frame clones and leaves some out. Of about 16,000 clones listed, 80% to 90% were seen once; the top ten hold roughly 13%. Sample: CD8+ T cells from blood, taken 46 months after liver transplant. The receptors were sampled from a human patient who received a liver transplant. The graft donor may be the source of some T cells.

V is TRBV10-3 and J is TRBJ2-3; tentatively, D is TRBD1 (5 bases). Germline V CDR1 and CDR2: ENHRY, SYGVKD. The CDR3 has 15 residues. V gave up 4 bases and J gave up 0 bases, with 11 bases separating them. For the CDR3, the DNA is TGTGCCATCAGTGTCACAGGAGCTAGCACAGATACGCAGTATTTT. This encodes CAISVTGASTDTQYF.

The chain joins TRBV7-9 to TRBJ2-3; D unresolved. With 0 bases removed from V and 0 bases from J, the gap between germline ends came to 7 bases. Germline lookup yields CDR1 SEHNR and CDR2 FQNEAQ (reference sequence). This CDR3 is built from 15 residues. The CDR3 here is CASSLASSSTDTQYF. Written as DNA, the CDR3 is TGTGCCAGCAGCTTAGCTTCCTCTAGCACAGATACGCAGTATTTT.

The J gene is TRBJ1-2, the V gene TRBV11-3, with unresolved D. V lost 5 bases and J lost 4, with 11 bases in between. Germline V gene sequence: CDR1 SGHNT, CDR2 YENEEA. This CDR3 region has 13 residues. The CDR3 loop is CASSPRWIYGYTF. CDR3 coding DNA: TGTGCCAGCAGCCCTAGGTGGATCTATGGCTACACCTTC.

The chain links TRBV27 to TRBJ1-4; TRBD1 aligns across 7 bases. The J segment lost 8 bases and the V segment lost 3 bases, leaving 6 bases of the junction unmatched. This CDR3 has 14 amino acids. Germline CDR1 is MNHEY and CDR2 is SMNVEV (reference sequence). This chain's CDR3 is CASSLTGTREKLFF. In DNA, the CDR3 is TGTGCCAGCAGTTTGACAGGGACCCGAGAAAAACTGTTTTTT.

The genes are TRBV7-2 and TRBJ2-7; maybe TRBD2 (6 bases). Germline V CDR1 and CDR2: SGHTA, FQGNSA. The CDR3 runs to 12 residues. Trimming shortened V by 5 bases and J by 4 bases, and 9 bases separated the two germline ends. The CDR3 here is CASSPRGYEQYF. CDR3 DNA: TGTGCCAGCAGCCCTCGGGGGTACGAGCAGTACTTC.

The chain uses TRBV29-1 and TRBJ2-5, with 7 bases identical to TRBD2. Germline V gives CDR1 SQVTM, CDR2 ANQGSEA. This CDR3 is built from 12 residues. V lost 4 bases and J lost 3; bases outside the gene matches: 2. The CDR3 region is CSVVSGEETQYF. CDR3 DNA: TGCAGCGTTGTAAGCGGGGAAGAGACCCAGTACTTC.

The gene calls are TRBV5-1 and TRBJ2-7; D is undetermined. The V and J ends lost 0 bases and 0 bases respectively, with 4 bases between them. Per germline, CDR1 SGHRS and CDR2 YFSETQ. This CDR3 is 13 amino acids long. CDR3 DNA sequence: TGCGCCAGCAGCTTGGAGGGCTCCTACGAGCAGTACTTC. Protein product: CASSLEGSYEQYF.

This chain links TRBV5-5 with TRBJ2-7; D unresolved. V was pared by 6 bases and J by 1 base, with 11 bases between. Germline V gene data show CDR1 as SGHKS and CDR2 as YYEKEE (reference sequence). This CDR3 comprises 13 residues. The CDR3 DNA follows: TGTGCCAGCACCGTAGGGTCTTCCTACGAGCAGTACTTC. This gives the protein CASTVGSSYEQYF.

This clone appeared a single time. The chain links TRBV28 to TRBJ2-7, with 7 bases lining up with TRBD1. Germline V gene data show CDR1 as MDHEN and CDR2 as SYDVKM. The CDR3 runs 14 residues. The trim removed 6 bases at V and 0 bases at J, leaving 5 bases unmatched. CDR3 protein: CASSSRDSSYEQYF. In DNA, the CDR3 is TGTGCCAGCAGCTCCCGGGACAGCTCCTACGAGCAGTACTTC.

The rearrangement uses TRBV29-1 and TRBJ2-7; maybe TRBD2 (6 bases). Trimming removed 2 bases from V and 1 base from J, with 15 bases in between. The CDR3 is 15 residues long. CDR1 is SQVTM and CDR2 is ANQGSEA in the germline V gene. CDR3 loop: CSVEIGGEGSYEQYF. CDR3 DNA sequence: TGCAGCGTTGAAATCGGGGGAGAGGGATCCTACGAGCAGTACTTC.

V gene TRBV6-5 combines with J gene TRBJ2-1; 8 positions agree with TRBD2. Germline-derived CDR1 and CDR2 are MNHEY and SVGAGI. This CDR3 comprises 15 residues. Trimming removed 6 bases from V and 4 bases from J; junction bases left unmatched: 8. CDR3 residues: CASRRGVAGYNEQFF. CDR3 nucleotides: TGTGCCAGCAGGAGGGGGGTAGCGGGGTACAATGAGCAGTTCTTC.

The chain recombines TRBV27 with TRBJ2-1; TRBD2 matches 7 bases. The CDR3 spans 13 residues. The V segment lost 4 bases and the J segment 5 bases; nucleotides outside the gene matches: 2. The germline CDR1 and CDR2 sequences are MNHEY and SMNVEV (reference sequence). The CDR3 sequence is CASSWTRDNEQFF. In DNA, the CDR3 is TGTGCCAGCAGTTGGACTAGGGACAATGAGCAGTTCTTC.

The chain joins TRBV7-9 to TRBJ1-1, with a possible D match to TRBD1 (6 bases). This CDR3 has 15 residues. The V gene's germline CDR1 is SEHNR and CDR2 FQNEAQ (reference sequence). V lost 1 base and J 5 bases, leaving 14 bases between the germline ends. The CDR3 sequence: CASSLEEVRGTEAFF. The CDR3 bases are TGTGCCAGCAGCTTAGAGGAGGTGAGGGGGACTGAAGCTTTCTTT.

This chain links TRBV7-2 with TRBJ2-7; weak D call: TRBD2 (6 bases). Per germline, CDR1 SGHTA and CDR2 FQGNSA. There are 15 residues in the CDR3. V shed 1 base and J shed 6 bases, with 16 bases lying between them. The CDR3, as DNA: TGTGCCAGCAGCTTAGAACTGGGAGGACCTCGCGAGCAGTACTTC. It is translated as CASSLELGGPREQYF.

V is TRBV19 and J is TRBJ1-2; 12 nucleotides line up with TRBD1. V lost 3 bases to trimming and J lost 4 bases; unmatched junction nucleotides: 6. The CDR3 sequence is 16 residues long. The germline CDR1 and CDR2 sequences are LNHDA and SQIVND (reference sequence). The CDR3 sequence is CASSMGTGGLPYGYTF. The DNA of the CDR3 is TGTGCCAGTAGTATGGGGACAGGGGGCCTACCCTATGGCTACACCTTC.

The chain recombines TRBV11-2 with TRBJ1-2, with a possible D match to TRBD1 (6 bases). Trimming pared 5 bases from V and 1 base from J, leaving 23 bases between. The germline V gene encodes CDR1 SGHAT and CDR2 FQNNGV. The CDR3 consists of 18 residues. The CDR3 sequence is CASSPSKGGRGGNYGYTF. The DNA of the CDR3 is TGTGCCAGCAGCCCATCCAAAGGGGGGCGCGGGGGTAACTATGGCTACACCTTC.

In DNA, the CDR3 is TGTGCCAGCAGTCAAAGCCCCGGGACAGCCACCTACGAGCAGTACTTC. It codes for CASSQSPGTATYEQYF. V usage is TRBV27 and J usage is TRBJ2-7; 7 bases line up with TRBD1. The germline gives CDR1 MNHEY, CDR2 SMNVEV (reference sequence). The CDR3 extends over 16 amino acids. The ends lost 5 bases at V and 2 bases at J; junction bases unmatched: 12.

The chain couples TRBV6-5 to TRBJ2-7; D perhaps matches TRBD2 (6 bases). CDR1 is MNHEY and CDR2 is SVGAGI in the germline V gene. Deletions cut 5 bases from V and 3 bases from J, with 14 bases between. The CDR3 is 14 residues long. DNA for the CDR3: TGTGCCAGCAGTGCAACCCGGGACTTCTACGAGCAGTACTTC. Translation gives CASSATRDFYEQYF.

J is TRBJ2-1 and V is TRBV7-9; 15 bases are a match to TRBD2. V gave up 4 bases and J gave up 8 bases; unmatched junction bases: 9. The CDR3 loop spans 17 amino acids. Germline V gene sequence: CDR1 SEHNR, CDR2 FQNEAQ (reference sequence). The CDR3 DNA follows: TGTGCCAGCAGCTCCGGACTAGCGGGAGGGCCCGGCGATGAGCAGTTCTTC. It codes for CASSSGLAGGPGDEQFF. Filled out from reference TRBV7-9 and TRBJ2-1, the complete variable domain reads DTGVSQNPRHKITKRGQNVTFRCDPISEHNRLYWYRQTLGQGPEFLTYFQNEAQLEKSRLLSDRFSAERPKGSFSTLEIQRTEQGDSAMYLCASSSGLAGGPGDEQFFGPGTRLTVL.

J is TRBJ2-4 and V is TRBV15; 7 bases map to TRBD1. The CDR3 totals 16 residues. From germline, CDR1 is LNHNV and CDR2 YYDKDF (reference sequence). The trim removed 4 bases at V and 0 bases at J, leaving 6 bases unmatched. The CDR3 nucleotides read TGTGCCACCAGCAAACAGGGGATACTAGCCAAAAACATTCAGTACTTC. Translated: CATSKQGILAKNIQYF.

The gene calls are TRBV19 and TRBJ1-5, with D hard to call. CDR1 and CDR2 (germline): LNHDA, SQIVND (reference sequence). Trimming took 3 bases from V and 0 from J, leaving 9 bases between them. The CDR3 is made up of 15 amino acids. Here the CDR3 reads CASSIYENSNQPQHF. As DNA, the CDR3 is TGTGCCAGTAGTATTTACGAAAATAGCAATCAGCCCCAGCATTTT.

In this sample, this clone turned up once. This rearrangement joins TRBV29-1 to TRBJ2-1; D remains unclear. The CDR3 covers 13 residues. V gave up 8 bases and J gave up 0 bases, with 11 bases separating them. Germline V CDR1 and CDR2: SQVTM, ANQGSEA. This CDR3 reads CSLWLLSYNEQFF. CDR3 coding DNA: TGCAGCTTGTGGCTACTCTCCTACAATGAGCAGTTCTTC.

A remark on this clone: A junction boundary mismatches the germline segment, possibly from a read error. The chain couples TRBV19 to TRBJ2-1; TRBD2 matches at 8 bases. In germline, CDR1 is LNHDA, CDR2 SQIVND (reference sequence). This CDR3 region has 15 residues. CDR3 in DNA: TGTGCCAGTGGTATAGACGGGACTAGCTACAATGAGCAGTTCTTC. Translated: CASGIDGTSYNEQFF. The entire variable domain, with the rest obtained from reference TRBV19 and TRBJ2-1, is as follows: DGGITQSPKYLFRKEGQNVTLSCEQNLNHDAMYWYRQDPGQGLRLIYYSQIVNDFQKGDIAEGYSVSREKKESFPLTVTSAQKNPTAFYLCASGIDGTSYNEQFFGPGTRLTVL.

This chain connects TRBV7-9 to TRBJ2-7, with D unresolved. Looked up from germline, CDR1 is SEHNR and CDR2 is FQNEAQ (reference sequence). With 1 base removed from V and 2 bases from J, the gap between germline ends came to 6 bases. This CDR3 comprises 13 residues. CDR3: CASSLGFPYEQYF. In DNA, the CDR3 is TGTGCCAGCAGCTTAGGGTTCCCCTACGAGCAGTACTTC.

The chain uses TRBV27 and TRBJ2-1, with 11 bases fitting TRBD2. The CDR3 sequence is 14 residues long. The germline V gene has CDR1 MNHEY and CDR2 SMNVEV (reference sequence). V trimming: 3 bases; J trimming: 9 bases; junction bases outside the gene matches: 4. As DNA, the CDR3 is TGTGCCAGCAGTTTTAGCGGGAGGGGGGGTGAGCAGTTCTTC. Protein product: CASSFSGRGGEQFF.